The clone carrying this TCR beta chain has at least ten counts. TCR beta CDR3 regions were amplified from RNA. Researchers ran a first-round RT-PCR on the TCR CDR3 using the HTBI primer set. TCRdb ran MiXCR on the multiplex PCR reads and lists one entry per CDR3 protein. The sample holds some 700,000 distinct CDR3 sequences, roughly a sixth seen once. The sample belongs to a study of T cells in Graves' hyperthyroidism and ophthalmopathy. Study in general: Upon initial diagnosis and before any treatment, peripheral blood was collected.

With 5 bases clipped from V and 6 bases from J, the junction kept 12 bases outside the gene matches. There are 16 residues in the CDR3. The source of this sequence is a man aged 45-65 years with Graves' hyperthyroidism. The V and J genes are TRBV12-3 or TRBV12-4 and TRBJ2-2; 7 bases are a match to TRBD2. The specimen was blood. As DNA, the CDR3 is TGTGCCAGCAGTACCCCCATAACGGGAGGATCCGGGGAGCTGTTTTTT. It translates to CASSTPITGGSGELFF.